This T cell receptor (beta chain) appears in the sequencing data of a study of shared clonotypes between healthy human individuals. About the study: Every donor yielded three CD4 naive, three CD4 memory, two CD8 naive and one CD8 memory plate. Overall study results and limits: Larger richness was generally estimated for naive than memory subsets.

Deep-level settings were used for running the assay. Profiled with immunoSEQ multiplex PCR; TCRdb holds only in-frame clones, not every one. The sample has roughly 1,600,000 clones; just under 99% are singletons. Concerning this clone: Its target is unknown. The sample has other DNA sequences that encode this CDR3 too.

The CDR3 loop spans 12 amino acids. Deletions cut 3 bases from V and 3 bases from J, with 4 bases between. Per germline, CDR1 KGHSH and CDR2 LQKENI. Sequenced input: naive CD4+ T cells sorted from blood. The subset: CD45RA+ positively selected. This clonotype was obtained from a man aged 25 to 45 in good health. V gene TRBV18 combines with J gene TRBJ2-3; D uncertain. For the CDR3, the DNA is TGTGCCAGCTCACCTATTACAGATACGCAGTATTTT. Translation: CASSPITDTQYF. The whole variable domain, filled in from reference TRBV18 and TRBJ2-3, reads NAGVMQNPRHLVRRRGQEARLRCSPMKGHSHVYWYRQLPEEGLKFMVYLQKENIIDESGMPKERFSAEFPKEGPSILRIQQVVRGDSAAYFCASSPITDTQYFGPGTRLTVL.